This is a list of T cell receptor beta chains from one sample in a study of metastatic and nonmetastatic thyroid tumors. TCRdb re-called clones from the PCR reads using MiXCR. The sample shows about 35,000 clones, about 31% of them seen only once. Sequenced sample: blood. All receptors come from a female donor with papillary thyroid cancer or a benign thyroid nodule (not recorded which). Some clones in this sample may be carry-over from other donors' samples. Each CDR3 is given with its conserved first and last residue. The order of the fields is D gene, clone size, V gene, CDR3 length, J gene, CDR3 DNA, CDR3 protein. A D gene is named only where the DNA matches it firmly. Where a row states a size, it is once, few, many or the class of an expanded clone; other rows omit it.

D: TRBD2
size: NA
V: TRBV6-1
length: 15
J: TRBJ2-1
DNA: TGTGCCAGCAGATACCTTAGCGGGAGACGCGATGAGCAGTTCTTC
CDR3: CASRYLSGRRDEQFF

D: NA
size: many
V: TRBV20-1
length: 16
J: TRBJ2-1
DNA: TGCAGTGCTAGAGATTTCACCTCCGGGGGTTACAATGAGCAGTTCTTC
CDR3: CSARDFTSGGYNEQFF

D: TRBD2
size: NA
V: TRBV29-1
length: 14
J: TRBJ2-7
DNA: TGCATCGTCCTGACTAGCGGGAGCTCCTACGATCAGTACTTC
CDR3: CIVLTSGSSYDQYF

D: NA
size: many
V: TRBV27
length: 14
J: TRBJ1-2
DNA: TGTGCCAGCAGTTTCATCGGGGGAAACTATGGCTACACCTTC
CDR3: CASSFIGGNYGYTF

D: TRBD2
size: NA
V: TRBV20-1
length: 15
J: TRBJ2-1
DNA: TGCATTGCTATAACAGGACTAGCGGGAGTCAATGAGCAGTTCTTC
CDR3: CIAITGLAGVNEQFF

D: NA
size: many
V: TRBV7-3
length: 13
J: TRBJ2-1
DNA: TGTGCCAGCAGCCTGCTAGGGGACAATGAGCAGTTCTTC
CDR3: CASSLLGDNEQFF

D: TRBD1
size: many
V: TRBV27
length: 17
J: TRBJ2-2
DNA: TGTGCCAGCATGCTCTACTACCGGGACAGGGTGACCGGGGAGCTGTTTTTT
CDR3: CASMLYYRDRVTGELFF

D: TRBD2
size: NA
V: TRBV20-1
length: 14
J: TRBJ2-1
DNA: TGCAGTGCTGTCCCGACTAGCGGGCACAATGAGCAGTTCTTC
CDR3: CSAVPTSGHNEQFF

D: TRBD2
size: NA
V: TRBV6-1
length: 14
J: TRBJ2-7
DNA: TGTGCCAGCAGGCGACTAGCTGTTTCCTACGAGCAGTACTTC
CDR3: CASRRLAVSYEQYF

D: TRBD1
size: few
V: TRBV6-2/TRBV6-3
length: 16
J: TRBJ2-6
DNA: TGTGCCACCCTTCCCAGAGGGGGCTCTGGGGACAACGTACTGACTTTC
CDR3: CATLPRGGSGDNVLTF

D: TRBD1
size: NA
V: TRBV6-1
length: 14
J: TRBJ1-5
DNA: TGTGCCAGCAGCACAGGGGGGAACAATCACCCCGAGCAGTTT
CDR3: CASSTGGNNHPEQF

D: TRBD2
size: few
V: TRBV6-4
length: 13
J: TRBJ2-3
DNA: TGTGCCAGCAGTGTACTAGCGGGAGGGGTTCAGTATTTT
CDR3: CASSVLAGGVQYF

D: NA
size: many
V: TRBV19
length: 17
J: TRBJ2-4
DNA: TGTGCCAGTGGAACGGGGGAACTGGACCTTTATGCGACACGTCAGTACTTC
CDR3: CASGTGELDLYATRQYF

D: TRBD1
size: NA
V: TRBV6-1
length: 16
J: TRBJ1-6
DNA: TGTGCCAGCAGTGACCCCCGTGACAGGGTGGGCTCACCCCTCCACTTT
CDR3: CASSDPRDRVGSPLHF

D: TRBD1
size: many
V: TRBV6-2/TRBV6-3
length: 16
J: TRBJ1-4
DNA: TGTGCCAGCAGCGAGGGACAGATCTCAACTAATGAAAAACTGTTTTTT
CDR3: CASSEGQISTNEKLFF

D: NA
size: many
V: TRBV7-3
length: 14
J: TRBJ1-6
DNA: TGTGCCAGCAGCTTAAGGGTTGCTAATTCACCCCTCCACTTT
CDR3: CASSLRVANSPLHF

D: NA
size: many
V: TRBV7-6
length: 15
J: TRBJ1-3
DNA: TGTGCCAGCAGCCGAGGACGGACCTCTGGAAACACCATATATTTT
CDR3: CASSRGRTSGNTIYF

D: TRBD2
size: medium-sized
V: TRBV11-3
length: 15
J: TRBJ2-1
DNA: TGTGCCAGCAGCTTCTTTAGCGGGACTGGTAATGAGCAGTTCTTC
CDR3: CASSFFSGTGNEQFF

D: NA
size: NA
V: TRBV25-1
length: 14
J: TRBJ2-2
DNA: TGTGCCAGCAGGAGGGGGTCTAACACCGGGGAGCTCTTTTTT
CDR3: CASRRGSNTGELFF

D: NA
size: once
V: TRBV7-2
length: 14
J: TRBJ1-2
DNA: TGTGCCAGCAGCTTCCTCGGGACGGGGTATGTCTATACCTTC
CDR3: CASSFLGTGYVYTF

D: NA
size: many
V: TRBV28
length: 14
J: TRBJ2-5
DNA: TGTGCCAGCAGTTTTCGAGAACGCCGGGAGACCCAGTACTTC
CDR3: CASSFRERRETQYF

D: NA
size: NA
V: TRBV20-1
length: 14
J: TRBJ1-2
DNA: TGCAGTGCTAGAGATCTTCAGGGTAACTATGGCTACACCTTC
CDR3: CSARDLQGNYGYTF

D: NA
size: many
V: TRBV12-3/TRBV12-4
length: 12
J: TRBJ2-7
DNA: TGTGCCAGCAGTAAAAACGCCTACGAGCAGTACTTC
CDR3: CASSKNAYEQYF

D: NA
size: few
V: TRBV27
length: 13
J: TRBJ2-7
DNA: TGTGCCAGCAGTTTCCGGGGCTCCTACGAGCAGTACTTC
CDR3: CASSFRGSYEQYF

D: NA
size: few
V: TRBV10-3
length: 15
J: TRBJ1-1
DNA: TGTGCCATCAGTGAGCTTGCGGAGGTGATCACTGAAGCTTTCTTT
CDR3: CAISELAEVITEAFF

D: NA
size: medium-sized
V: TRBV4-1
length: 13
J: TRBJ2-7
DNA: TGCGCCAGCAGCCAAGGTATCTCCTACGAGCAGTACTTC
CDR3: CASSQGISYEQYF

D: NA
size: few
V: TRBV6-1
length: 14
J: TRBJ2-7
DNA: TGTGCCAGCAGTCCCCTGGACAGCCCCTACGAGCAGTACTTC
CDR3: CASSPLDSPYEQYF

D: NA
size: NA
V: TRBV20-1
length: 16
J: TRBJ2-1
DNA: TGCAGTGCTAGAGATCTTATTGAGGGCCCCTACAATGAGCAGTTCTTC
CDR3: CSARDLIEGPYNEQFF

D: NA
size: NA
V: TRBV11-2
length: 16
J: TRBJ2-7
DNA: TGTGCCAGCAGCCTAATTCTGATAGAGGGTCACTACGAGCAGTACTTC
CDR3: CASSLILIEGHYEQYF

D: NA
size: medium-sized
V: TRBV19
length: 14
J: TRBJ2-7
DNA: TGTGCCAGTAGTATATACCCAGGCCTCTACGAGCAGTACTTC
CDR3: CASSIYPGLYEQYF

D: NA
size: many
V: TRBV12-3/TRBV12-4
length: 12
J: TRBJ2-2
DNA: TGTGCCAGCAGCAGAAACACCGGGGAGCTGTTTTTT
CDR3: CASSRNTGELFF

D: NA
size: NA
V: TRBV18
length: 13
J: TRBJ1-3
DNA: TGTGCCAGCTCATTGTTACCTGGAAACACCATATATTTT
CDR3: CASSLLPGNTIYF

D: NA
size: NA
V: TRBV7-3
length: 13
J: TRBJ1-1
DNA: TGTGCCAGCAGCTTAAAAGTGGTCCGGGAAGCTTTCTTT
CDR3: CASSLKVVREAFF

D: NA
size: NA
V: TRBV19
length: 14
J: TRBJ1-5
DNA: TGTGCCAGTAGTACACCCCCGACCCATCAGCCCCAGCATTTT
CDR3: CASSTPPTHQPQHF

D: NA
size: many
V: TRBV3-1
length: 15
J: TRBJ1-2
DNA: TGTGCCAGCAGCCACAGGGACACCTTCTCGGATGGCTACACCTTC
CDR3: CASSHRDTFSDGYTF

D: NA
size: NA
V: TRBV9
length: 13
J: TRBJ2-7
DNA: TGTGCCAGCAGCGTAGAGTCGGCCTACGAGCAGTACTTC
CDR3: CASSVESAYEQYF

D: NA
size: many
V: TRBV10-1
length: 13
J: TRBJ2-7
DNA: TGCGCCAGCAGTACGAGTCTCGGGGAGGAGCAGTACTTC
CDR3: CASSTSLGEEQYF

D: NA
size: NA
V: TRBV5-1
length: 13
J: TRBJ2-5
DNA: TGCGCCAGCAGCCCTGGACAAGGAGAGACCCAGTACTTC
CDR3: CASSPGQGETQYF

D: TRBD2
size: many
V: TRBV20-1
length: 13
J: TRBJ2-1
DNA: TGCAGTGCTAGCACTAGCGGGAGCAATGAGCAGTTCTTC
CDR3: CSASTSGSNEQFF

D: TRBD2
size: NA
V: TRBV2
length: 14
J: TRBJ2-1
DNA: TGTGCCAGCAGTGAAGGCGGGGGTCTGAATGAGCGGTTCTTC
CDR3: CASSEGGGLNERFF

D: TRBD2
size: NA
V: TRBV6-1
length: 14
J: TRBJ2-7
DNA: TGTGCCAGCAGTAAGACTAGCCGGGGCCACGAGCAGTACTTC
CDR3: CASSKTSRGHEQYF

D: TRBD1
size: many
V: TRBV7-2
length: 16
J: TRBJ2-5
DNA: TGTGCCAGCAGCTTAGCGGGACAGGGAATACAAGAGACCCAGTACTTC
CDR3: CASSLAGQGIQETQYF